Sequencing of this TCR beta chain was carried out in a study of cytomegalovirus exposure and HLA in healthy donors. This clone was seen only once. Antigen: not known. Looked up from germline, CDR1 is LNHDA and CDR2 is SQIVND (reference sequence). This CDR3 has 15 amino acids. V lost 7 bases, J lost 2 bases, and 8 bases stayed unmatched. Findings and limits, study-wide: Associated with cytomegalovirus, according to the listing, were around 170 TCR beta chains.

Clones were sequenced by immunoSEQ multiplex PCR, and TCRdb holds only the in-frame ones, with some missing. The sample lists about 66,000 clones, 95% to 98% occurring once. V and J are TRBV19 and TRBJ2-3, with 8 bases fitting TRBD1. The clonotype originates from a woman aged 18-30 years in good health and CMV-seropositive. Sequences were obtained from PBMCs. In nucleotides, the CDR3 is TGTGCCAGTACCGAAGGACAGGGTGCCACAGATACGCAGTATTTT. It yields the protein CASTEGQGATDTQYF.